The clone carrying this T cell receptor (beta chain) is labeled as medium-sized (0.01 to 0.1%). This record comes from a study of coeliac disease. This CDR3 region has 18 residues. J gave up 3 bases and V 2 bases, and 15 bases lay outside the gene matches. Per germline, CDR1 SGHTA and CDR2 FQGNSA. Assay used: immunoSEQ multiplex PCR; TCRdb lists only in-frame clones, some missing. The sample has more than 7,500 clones, under 65% seen once. The sequence came from a woman in her sixties or seventies with celiac disease. The chain is built from TRBV7-2 and TRBJ2-7; 8 nucleotides agree with TRBD2. The sequencing input was intraepithelial lymphocytes from the gut. The CDR3 DNA follows: TGTGCCAGCAGCTTAACCATCAGCGGGGGAAGTCTTTACTACGAGCAGTACTTC. Its translation: CASSLTISGGSLYYEQYF. Supplemented by reference TRBV7-2 and TRBJ2-7, the full variable domain reads GAGVSQSPSNKVTEKGKDVELRCDPISGHTALYWYRQSLGQGLEFLIYFQGNSAPDKSGLPSDRFSAERTGGSVSTLTIQRTQQEDSAVYLCASSLTISGGSLYYEQYFGPGTRLTVT.